Each of the 21 T cell receptor beta chains below was sequenced from the same sample in a study of response to subunit inactivated influenza vaccine. One entry per CDR3 protein, called by TCRdb with MiXCR from the RT-PCR reads. The sample includes more than 450,000 distinct CDR3 sequences, approximately 7.6% seen only once; the top ten take over 10%. Sequenced here: PBMCs from blood, sampled less than 30 months after vaccination. The origin of the receptors is a man in his fifties or sixties who received an inactivated influenza vaccine.

In this sample, this clonotype turned up a few times. This chain joins TRBV6-2 or TRBV6-3 and TRBJ2-1, with D possibly matching TRBD1 (6 bases). The length of the CDR3 is 18 residues. Between the trimmed V and J ends, which lost 3 bases and 2 bases, there was a span of 20 bases. Germline CDR1 and CDR2: MNHEY and SVGEGT. The CDR3: CASSYTLSRDKAYNEQFF. CDR3 in DNA: TGTGCCAGCAGTTATACCCTCAGTCGGGACAAGGCCTACAATGAGCAGTTCTTC.

The chain carries TRBV7-9 and TRBJ2-5; tentatively, D is TRBD2 (5 bases). V was clipped by 1 base and J by 0 bases, with 12 bases between them. Germline V gene lookup returns CDR1 SEHNR and CDR2 FQNEAQ (reference sequence). The CDR3 is 16 amino acids. The CDR3, as DNA: TGTGCCAGCAGCTTAGACGAAACGGGGAACCAAGAGACCCAGTACTTC. Encoded protein: CASSLDETGNQETQYF. The full variable domain, with the rest looked up from reference TRBV7-9 and TRBJ2-5, is DTGVSQNPRHKITKRGQNVTFRCDPISEHNRLYWYRQTLGQGPEFLTYFQNEAQLEKSRLLSDRFSAERPKGSFSTLEIQRTEQGDSAMYLCASSLDETGNQETQYFGPGTRLLVL.

The genes are TRBV5-1 and TRBJ2-7, with TRBD1 matching 8 bases. The junction had 12 bases not matched to a gene; V was cut back by 8 bases and J by 2 bases. In germline, CDR1 is SGHRS, CDR2 YFSETQ. The CDR3 has 15 residues. CDR3 in DNA: TGCGCCAGTTATTCCGGGACAGGTCCTGCCTACGAGCAGTACTTC. This codes for CASYSGTGPAYEQYF.

This clonotype occurred a few times. The chain is built from TRBV10-2 and TRBJ1-1; TRBD1 agrees at 10 bases. The CDR3 length is 14 residues. Germline assignment: CDR1 WSHSY and CDR2 SAAADI. J gave up 3 bases and V 4 bases, and 2 bases lay outside the gene matches. This CDR3 is CASSGDRGDTEAFF. Here the CDR3 DNA reads TGCGCCAGCAGTGGGGACAGGGGAGACACTGAAGCTTTCTTT.

The V and J genes are TRBV12-3 or TRBV12-4 and TRBJ1-4; D may be TRBD1 (6 bases). The CDR3 is 18 residues long. V was pared by 5 bases and J by 3 bases, with 22 bases between. CDR3: CASSLRWDTARANEKLFF. In DNA, the CDR3 is TGTGCCAGCAGTCTTCGCTGGGACACCGCGCGCGCTAATGAAAAACTGTTTTTT.

The rearrangement links TRBV20-1 to TRBJ2-5; 7 bases map to TRBD1. CDR1 and CDR2 (germline): DFQATT, SNEGSKA (reference sequence). Germline trimming cut 3 bases from V and 4 bases from J; bases unmatched to any gene: 8. The length of the CDR3 is 14 residues. CDR3: CSASHRGFGETQYF. The CDR3 DNA is TGCAGTGCTAGTCACAGGGGATTTGGAGAGACCCAGTACTTC.

In DNA, the CDR3 is TGCAGTGCATCTGGGCGGAACACTGAAGCTTTCTTT. This codes for CSASGRNTEAFF. The chain uses TRBV20-1 and TRBJ1-1; D gene ambiguous. There are 12 residues in the CDR3. The V gene's germline CDR1 is DFQATT and CDR2 SNEGSKA (reference sequence). V was cut by 6 bases and J by 1 base, with 9 bases left in between.

Ten or more counts support this clonotype. V is TRBV9 and J is TRBJ1-5; 9 nucleotides align to TRBD1. V was clipped by 3 bases and J by 5 bases; unmatched bases: 6. The germline V gene has CDR1 SGDLS and CDR2 YYNGEE. The CDR3 is made up of 15 amino acids. CDR3 amino acids: CASSDGQGFDQPQHF. CDR3 nucleotide sequence: TGTGCCAGCAGCGATGGACAGGGGTTTGATCAGCCCCAGCATTTT.

This clonotype has more than one count but fewer than ten. The chain has TRBV28 and TRBJ2-4; TRBD2 is a possible D gene (6 bases). The CDR3 extends over 14 amino acids. The V end lost 2 bases, the J end lost 7 bases, and 12 bases lay between the germline ends. In germline, CDR1 is MDHEN, CDR2 SYDVKM. CDR3 loop: CASSLPSDYNIQYF. DNA of the CDR3: TGTGCCAGCAGTTTACCTTCGGACTATAACATTCAGTACTTC.

This clonotype has a count of ten or more. The chain joins TRBV11-2 to TRBJ1-1, with D tentatively TRBD1 (5 bases). V shed 5 bases and J shed 5 bases, with 15 bases lying between them. The CDR3 runs to 14 residues. Per the germline V gene, CDR1 is SGHAT and CDR2 is FQNNGV. Here the CDR3 reads CASSAVAWGTEAFF. For the CDR3, the DNA is TGTGCCAGCAGCGCCGTCGCGTGGGGGACTGAAGCTTTCTTT.

The V gene is TRBV7-2, the J gene TRBJ2-5, with D possibly being TRBD2 (5 bases). V was cut by 2 bases and J by 1 base, with 8 bases left in between. The CDR3 spans 14 residues. Looked up from germline, CDR1 is SGHTA and CDR2 is FQGNSA. Here the CDR3 reads CASSLSSAQETQYF. CDR3 DNA: TGTGCCAGCAGCTTAAGTAGCGCCCAAGAGACCCAGTACTTC.

This clonotype appeared many times. The chain has TRBV9 and TRBJ2-2, with 8 bases that match TRBD2. The CDR3 consists of 15 residues. V gave up 2 bases and J gave up 5 bases; unmatched junction bases: 5. Per germline, CDR1 SGDLS and CDR2 YYNGEE. The CDR3 region is CASSVAGGVTGELFF. CDR3 coding DNA: TGTGCCAGCAGCGTCGCGGGGGGTGTGACCGGGGAGCTGTTTTTT.

This clonotype was picked up a small number of times. This rearrangement joins TRBV7-2 to TRBJ2-4; D remains unclear. There are 16 residues in the CDR3. V shed 2 bases and J shed 0 bases, with 11 bases lying between them. Germline CDR1 reads SGHTA; CDR2 reads FQGNSA. CDR3 sequence (DNA): TGTGCCAGCAGCTTAAGACTGAGCCTAGCCAAAAACATTCAGTACTTC. Residues: CASSLRLSLAKNIQYF. The full variable domain, completed using reference TRBV7-2 and TRBJ2-4, is GAGVSQSPSNKVTEKGKDVELRCDPISGHTALYWYRQSLGQGLEFLIYFQGNSAPDKSGLPSDRFSAERTGGSVSTLTIQRTQQEDSAVYLCASSLRLSLAKNIQYFGAGTRLSVL.

The gene calls are TRBV14 and TRBJ2-2; TRBD1 is a possible D gene (6 bases). The CDR3 runs 16 residues. Germline values: CDR1 SGHDN, CDR2 FVKESK. V was shortened by 2 bases and J by 0 bases, with 10 bases between the two germline ends. This CDR3 is CASSQHTGTNTGELFF. The CDR3 nucleotides read TGTGCCAGCAGCCAACACACAGGGACGAACACCGGGGAGCTGTTTTTT.

This clonotype was recorded a few times. The rearrangement joins TRBV20-1 to TRBJ2-3; D is possibly TRBD2 (6 bases). The CDR3 is made up of 14 amino acids. V lost 5 bases and J lost 5, with 17 bases in between. Germline lookup yields CDR1 DFQATT and CDR2 SNEGSKA (reference sequence). CDR3 coding DNA: TGCAGTGCTCCGGCGGGATTAATGGGAGATACGCAGTATTTT. Translated: CSAPAGLMGDTQYF.

This clonotype has a handful of counts. The chain uses TRBV14 and TRBJ2-1; a possible D gene is TRBD2 (6 bases). Trimming removed 0 bases from V and 4 bases from J, with 19 bases in between. This CDR3 contains 18 residues. The germline V gene encodes CDR1 SGHDN and CDR2 FVKESK. The CDR3 nucleotides read TGTGCCAGCAGCCAAGACGGCTCCTGGGCGGGAACTTACAATGAGCAGTTCTTC. It is translated as CASSQDGSWAGTYNEQFF.

This clonotype was observed many times. This chain links TRBV6-1 with TRBJ2-2; TRBD1 matches 9 bases. Trimming took 7 bases from V and 6 from J; bases not matched to a gene: 9. Germline assignment: CDR1 MNHNS and CDR2 SASEGT. This CDR3 has 15 amino acids. In DNA form, the CDR3 reads TGTGCCAGCAAATATACCACAGGGGGCGCCGGGGAGCTGTTTTTT. Translated, it gives CASKYTTGGAGELFF.

In this sample, this clonotype turned up a few times. The chain joins TRBV20-1 to TRBJ2-7; 10 bases are shared with TRBD2. The CDR3 runs to 16 residues. V lost 1 base to trimming and J lost 7 bases; unmatched junction nucleotides: 13. CDR1 and CDR2 (germline): DFQATT, SNEGSKA (reference sequence). The CDR3 DNA is TGCAGTGCTAGAGGGGAAAGCGGGAGGGCCGGTCGAGAGCAGTACTTC. Amino acid sequence: CSARGESGRAGREQYF.

This clonotype was detected many times. V usage is TRBV28 and J usage is TRBJ1-1; TRBD1 agrees at 9 bases. This CDR3 comprises 20 residues. The J segment lost 3 bases and the V segment lost 3 bases, leaving 20 bases of the junction unmatched. Germline V CDR1 and CDR2: MDHEN, SYDVKM. This CDR3 reads CASSFEAPRRGQGYYTEAFF. CDR3 bases: TGTGCCAGCAGTTTTGAGGCCCCTCGGCGAGGACAGGGGTATTACACTGAAGCTTTCTTT.

The rearrangement uses TRBV15 and TRBJ2-3; 8 bases map to TRBD1. Germline V lookup: CDR1 LNHNV, CDR2 YYDKDF (reference sequence). Losses at the gene ends were 0 bases for V and 6 bases for J; bases not matched to a gene: 5. This CDR3 has 15 amino acids. The CDR3 DNA reads TGTGCCACCAGCAGAGATCAGGGGGCAAGGGATACGCAGTATTTT. It encodes CATSRDQGARDTQYF.

This clonotype has ten or more counts. The rearrangement links TRBV20-1 to TRBJ2-1; 14 bases line up with TRBD2. This CDR3 has 17 residues. V trimming: 0 bases; J trimming: 9 bases; junction bases outside the gene matches: 10. Germline V lookup: CDR1 DFQATT, CDR2 SNEGSKA (reference sequence). The chain's CDR3 is CSARDLRGLAGVIEQFF. DNA for the CDR3: TGCAGTGCTAGAGATCTCCGGGGACTAGCGGGAGTGATTGAGCAGTTCTTC.